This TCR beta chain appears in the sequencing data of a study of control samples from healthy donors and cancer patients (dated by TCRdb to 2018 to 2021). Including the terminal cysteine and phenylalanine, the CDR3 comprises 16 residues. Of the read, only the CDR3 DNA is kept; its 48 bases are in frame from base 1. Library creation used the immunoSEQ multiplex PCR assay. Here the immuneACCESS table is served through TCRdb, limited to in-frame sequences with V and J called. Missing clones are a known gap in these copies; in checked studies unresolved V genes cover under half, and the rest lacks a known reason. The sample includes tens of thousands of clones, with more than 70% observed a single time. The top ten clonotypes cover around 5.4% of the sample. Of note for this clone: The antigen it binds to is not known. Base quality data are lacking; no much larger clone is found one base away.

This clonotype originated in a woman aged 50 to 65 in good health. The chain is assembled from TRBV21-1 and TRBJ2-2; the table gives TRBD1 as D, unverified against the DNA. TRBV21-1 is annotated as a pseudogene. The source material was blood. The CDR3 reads CASSKSGTGRTGELFF. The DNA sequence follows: TGTGCCAGCAGCAAATCCGGGACAGGGCGAACCGGGGAGCTGTTTTTT.